Each of the 19 T cell receptor beta chains below was sequenced from the same sample in a study of blood T cell repertoires in COVID-19. The method was immunoSEQ multiplex PCR; TCRdb's version includes in-frame clones alone and lacks a portion of them. The sample gives about 300,000 clones, 80% to 90% of which show up once; 10% is in the top ten. Input material: PBMCs or T cells enriched from blood (not recorded which). The receptors were sampled from a young woman who had recovered from COVID-19.

Points on this clone: The sample carries other DNA sequences with the same CDR3. CDR3 amino acids: CASSLGLAGGTDTQYF. DNA for the CDR3: TGCGCCAGCAGCTTGGGACTAGCGGGAGGTACAGATACGCAGTATTTT. The chain carries TRBV5-1 and TRBJ2-3, with TRBD2 matching 13 bases. This CDR3 comprises 16 residues. Germline V gene data show CDR1 as SGHRS and CDR2 as YFSETQ. V gave up 0 bases and J gave up 3 bases; unmatched junction bases: 1.

The chain couples TRBV18 to TRBJ1-2; no clear D gene. The ends were cut back, 6 bases at V and 2 bases at J, with 10 bases in the middle. CDR3 length equals 13 residues. Germline CDR1 is KGHSH and CDR2 is LQKENI. The CDR3 loop is CASSYEGNYGYTF. The CDR3, as DNA: TGTGCCAGCTCGTATGAGGGAAACTATGGCTACACCTTC.

J is TRBJ2-2 and V is TRBV5-6; TRBD1 agrees at 7 bases. V gave up 4 bases and J gave up 5 bases; unmatched junction bases: 5. The CDR3 totals 14 residues. Germline CDR1 SGHDT, CDR2 YYEEEE. The CDR3 region is CASSTGAGTGELFF. CDR3 nucleotide sequence: TGTGCCAGCAGCACAGGGGCTGGTACCGGGGAGCTGTTTTTT.

This sequence joins TRBV29-1 and TRBJ2-7; the D is unclear. Between the trimmed V and J ends, which lost 0 bases and 9 bases, there was a span of 9 bases. The CDR3 length is 11 residues. Germline V CDR1 and CDR2: SQVTM, ANQGSEA. CDR3 bases: TGCAGCGTTGAAGATCTAACCGGGCAGTACTTC. Its translation is CSVEDLTGQYF.

This sequence joins TRBV5-8 and TRBJ1-3; weak D call: TRBD1 (5 bases). The CDR3 spans 14 residues. Trimming took 4 bases from V and 3 from J, leaving 11 bases between them. Germline V CDR1 and CDR2: SGHTS, YDEGEE. CDR3 sequence (DNA): TGTGCCAGCAGCAACACGGGGGGTGGAAACACCATATATTTT. Its translation: CASSNTGGGNTIYF. The entire variable domain, with the rest obtained from reference TRBV5-8 and TRBJ1-3, is as follows: EAGVTQSPTHLIKTRGQQATLRCSPISGHTSVYWYQQALGLGLQFLLWYDEGEERNRGNFPPRFSGRQFPNYSSELNVNALELEDSALYLCASSNTGGGNTIYFGEGSWLTVV.

The chain combines TRBV27 with TRBJ2-7; D unresolved. The V gene's germline CDR1 is MNHEY and CDR2 SMNVEV (reference sequence). With 6 bases removed from V and 3 bases from J, the gap between germline ends came to 18 bases. This CDR3 contains 15 residues. CDR3 loop: CASSPPRQDFYEQYF. The CDR3 DNA reads as TGTGCCAGCAGCCCCCCCAGGCAGGATTTCTACGAGCAGTACTTC.

The chain combines TRBV2 with TRBJ2-5, with 9 bases matching TRBD1. This CDR3 is 14 amino acids long. The J segment lost 4 bases and the V segment lost 5 bases, leaving 5 bases of the junction unmatched. Germline-derived CDR1 and CDR2 are SNHLY and FYNNEI. The CDR3 protein is CASSQQGARETQYF. For the CDR3, the DNA is TGTGCCAGCAGTCAACAGGGGGCGCGAGAGACCCAGTACTTC.

This sequence joins TRBV7-9 and TRBJ2-4, with 12 positions matching TRBD2. This CDR3 contains 15 residues. Per the germline V gene, CDR1 is SEHNR and CDR2 is FQNEAQ (reference sequence). Trimming removed 5 bases from V and 6 bases from J; junction bases left unmatched: 5. In DNA form, the CDR3 reads TGTGCCAGCAGCCCCTCTAGCGGGGGGGTAAACATTCAGTACTTC. This translates into CASSPSSGGVNIQYF.

This chain links TRBV18 with TRBJ2-5; D unresolved. CDR3 size: 13 residues. Trimming removed 5 bases from V and 3 bases from J, with 10 bases in between. CDR1 is KGHSH and CDR2 is LQKENI in the germline V gene. This chain's CDR3 is CASSANAEETQYF. The DNA of the CDR3 is TGTGCCAGCTCAGCGAATGCGGAAGAGACCCAGTACTTC.

This clone has just a few counts. The genes are TRBV14 and TRBJ2-7; 13 bases match TRBD2. This CDR3 is built from 14 residues. Per germline, CDR1 SGHDN and CDR2 FVKESK. V was pared by 4 bases and J by 9 bases, with 6 bases of the junction left unmatched. The chain's CDR3 is CASSPELAGGRQYF. CDR3 nucleotides: TGTGCCAGCAGCCCGGAACTAGCGGGAGGGCGGCAGTACTTC.

The gene calls are TRBV3-1 (or the pseudogene TRBV3-2) and TRBJ1-1; TRBD1 matches at 7 bases. V was pared by 1 base and J by 7 bases, with 9 bases of the junction left unmatched. Germline lookup yields CDR1 LGHDT and CDR2 YNNKEL (reference sequence). The length of the CDR3 is 15 residues. CDR3 sequence reads: CASSQGVTGIIEAFF. In nucleotides, the CDR3 is TGTGCCAGCAGCCAAGGTGTGACAGGGATTATTGAAGCTTTCTTT.

This chain connects TRBV10-3 to TRBJ1-2; 8 bases agree with TRBD1. The J segment lost 8 bases and the V segment lost 2 bases, leaving 4 bases of the junction unmatched. This CDR3 has 13 amino acids. In germline, CDR1 is ENHRY, CDR2 SYGVKD. The CDR3, as DNA: TGTGCCATCAGTGAGGGGACAGGTTACGGCTACACCTTC. It codes for CAISEGTGYGYTF.

The rearrangement links TRBV28 to TRBJ2-3; maybe TRBD1 (5 bases). V lost 7 bases to trimming and J lost 6 bases, with 11 bases between them. CDR1 is MDHEN and CDR2 is SYDVKM in the germline V gene. The CDR3 has 12 amino acids. The CDR3 nucleotides are TGTGCCAGCAAATCTAGGGGCGATACGCAGTATTTT. Translated, it gives CASKSRGDTQYF.

The gene calls are TRBV7-2 and TRBJ1-2; 8 nucleotides align to TRBD1. V dropped 5 bases and J dropped 4; count of bases not matched to a gene: 6. From germline, CDR1 is SGHTA and CDR2 FQGNSA. The CDR3 has 14 amino acids. CDR3 region: CASSRGQGRYGYTF. As DNA, the CDR3 is TGTGCCAGCAGCAGAGGACAGGGCCGCTATGGCTACACCTTC.

The rearrangement uses TRBV30 and TRBJ1-1, with a possible D match to TRBD1 (6 bases). Germline V gene sequence: CDR1 GTSNPN, CDR2 SVGIG (reference sequence). Trimming removed 4 bases at V and 1 base at J, with 13 bases between. This CDR3 has 14 amino acids. For the CDR3, the DNA is TGTGCCTGGAACCCTCTACAGGGGAACACTGAAGCTTTCTTT. Residues: CAWNPLQGNTEAFF.

This clone was seen at least ten times. The CDR3 region is CASSLLDSGLYGYTF. The DNA of the CDR3 is TGTGCCAGCAGTTTACTGGACAGCGGCTTATATGGCTACACCTTC. This sequence joins TRBV28 and TRBJ1-2; weak D call: TRBD1 (6 bases). CDR3 size: 15 residues. Trimming removed 2 bases at V and 5 bases at J, with 15 bases between. Per the germline V gene, CDR1 is MDHEN and CDR2 is SYDVKM.

This chain connects TRBV7-8 to TRBJ1-1; D possibly corresponds to TRBD1 (5 bases). Trimming stripped 5 bases from V and 0 bases from J, with 19 bases between. CDR1 is SGHVS, CDR2 FQNEAQ, per germline. The CDR3 has 17 residues. The CDR3 sequence is CASSRGWETYMNTEAFF. The DNA of the CDR3 is TGTGCCAGCAGCCGGGGGTGGGAGACCTACATGAACACTGAAGCTTTCTTT. Variable domain in full (rest from reference TRBV7-8 and TRBJ1-1): GAGVSQSPRYKVAKRGQDVALRCDPISGHVSLFWYQQALGQGPEFLTYFQNEAQLDKSGLPSDRFFAERPEGSVSTLKIQRTQQEDSAVYLCASSRGWETYMNTEAFFGQGTRLTVV.

The chain employs TRBV11-2 and TRBJ2-5; D unresolved. This CDR3 is built from 16 residues. Germline V gene sequence: CDR1 SGHAT, CDR2 FQNNGV. V lost 5 bases to trimming and J lost 0 bases, with 16 bases between them. CDR3 nucleotide sequence: TGTGCCAGCAGCCCCCAGAGACTCGGGTACCAAGAGACCCAGTACTTC. It translates to CASSPQRLGYQETQYF.

The genes are TRBV13 and TRBJ2-5; possible D gene TRBD1, 5 bases. Germline V gene lookup returns CDR1 PRHDT and CDR2 FYEKMQ (reference sequence). This CDR3 comprises 16 residues. With 6 bases removed from V and 1 base from J, the gap between germline ends came to 18 bases. CDR3 in DNA: TGTGCCAGCAGTCCTCAAAAGGGGCACTTCCAAGAGACCCAGTACTTC. Its protein is CASSPQKGHFQETQYF.